The subject of this entry is one T cell receptor (beta chain). Its matching antigen is unknown. Its ends do not fully match the called genes, so a read error is possible. Measured with immunoSEQ multiplex PCR; TCRdb has only the in-frame clones, and not every one. The table records about 40,000 clones, approximately 89% of them present only once. This sample is part of a study of T cells in narcolepsy. Background on the study: Patients with NT1 or NT2 and healthy control donors were enrolled. Study-wide findings and caveats: Reportedly, autoreactive clonotypes were serially detected in patients' blood but not controls'. Some memory CD4+ repertoires had no autoreactive clone sequences. Same-patient CSF and blood CD4+ T cell clonotypes included HCRT-specific and TRIB2-specific autoreactive ones.

The TCR sequence derives from a human donor with narcolepsy. Specimen: CD45RA- memory CD4+ T cells from PBMCs.

The CDR3 is CASNIQGAGAEAFF. The CDR3 coding sequence is TGTGCCAGTAATATACAGGGGGCAGGGGCTGAAGCTTTCTTT. This chain joins TRBV19 and TRBJ1-1; 9 nucleotides line up with TRBD1. Germline V lookup: CDR1 LNHDA, CDR2 SQIVND (reference sequence). The CDR3 contains 14 residues.